The entry below gives a single T cell receptor beta chain sequence along with its context. Its specificity is not known. This specimen belongs to a study of response to subunit inactivated influenza vaccine. Study findings and constraints: Authors suggested each seasonal flu vaccination may recruit only limited numbers of new T cells.

The CDR3 has 16 amino acids. The junction had 5 bases not matched to a gene; V was cut back by 3 bases and J by 0 bases. CDR1 is MDHEN, CDR2 SYDVKM, per germline. Each CDR3 protein is one row after TCRdb ran MiXCR on the RT-PCR reads. The profile shows 300,000 to 350,000 distinct CDR3 sequences, 22% of them singletons. Source: PBMCs from blood, taken 21 months after vaccination. This clonotype was obtained from a man between 50 and 75 years old who received an inactivated influenza vaccine. This sequence joins TRBV28 and TRBJ2-7; 10 positions match TRBD2. The CDR3 bases are TGTGCCAGCAGTTTCCCCGGACTAGCGGTCTCCTACGAGCAGTACTTC. Amino acid sequence: CASSFPGLAVSYEQYF.